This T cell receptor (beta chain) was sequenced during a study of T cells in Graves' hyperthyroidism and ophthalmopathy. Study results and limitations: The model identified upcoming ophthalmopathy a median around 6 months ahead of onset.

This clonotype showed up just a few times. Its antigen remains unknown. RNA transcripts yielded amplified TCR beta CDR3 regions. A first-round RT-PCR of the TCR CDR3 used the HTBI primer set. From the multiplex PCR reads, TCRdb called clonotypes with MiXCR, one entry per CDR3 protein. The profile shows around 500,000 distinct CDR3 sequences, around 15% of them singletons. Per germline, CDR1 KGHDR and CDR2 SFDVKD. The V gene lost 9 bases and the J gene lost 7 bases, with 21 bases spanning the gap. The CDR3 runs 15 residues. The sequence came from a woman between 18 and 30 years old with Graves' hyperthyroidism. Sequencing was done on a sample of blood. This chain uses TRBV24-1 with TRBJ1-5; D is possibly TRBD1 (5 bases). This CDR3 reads CATAPRGHSGQPQHF. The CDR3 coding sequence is TGTGCCACCGCGCCGCGGGGCCATAGCGGGCAGCCCCAGCATTTT.